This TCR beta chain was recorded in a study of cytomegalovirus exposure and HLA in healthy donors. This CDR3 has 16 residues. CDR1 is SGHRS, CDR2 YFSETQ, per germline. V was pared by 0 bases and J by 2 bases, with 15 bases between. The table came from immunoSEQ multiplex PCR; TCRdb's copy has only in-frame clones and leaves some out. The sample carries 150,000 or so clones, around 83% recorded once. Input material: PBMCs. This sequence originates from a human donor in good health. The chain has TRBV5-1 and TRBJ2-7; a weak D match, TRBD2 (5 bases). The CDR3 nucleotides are TGCGCCAGCAGCTTGGTAGCGTCGGAGAAAGCCTACGAGCAGTACTTC. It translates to CASSLVASEKAYEQYF.